This is a list of T cell receptor beta chains from one sample in a study of cytomegalovirus exposure and HLA in healthy donors. Using immunoSEQ multiplex PCR, the repertoire was profiled, and TCRdb retains in-frame clones only, with some absent. This table has over 250,000 clones, 65% to 90% appearing once. The sequencing sample was made of PBMCs. These receptors all come from a woman between 18 and 29 years old in good health and CMV-seronegative. The CDR3 runs from the conserved cysteine through the conserved F or W. A D gene is named only where the DNA matches it firmly. For some rows the clone size is stated as once, few or many, or as a class when expanded; others skip it.

>NA|NA|TRBJ2-3|TRBV7-8
TGTGCCAGCAGCTTTCGTACAGGGCTTAGCACAGATACGCAGTATTTT
CASSFRTGLSTDTQYF
>NA|once|TRBJ1-1|TRBV9
TGTGCCAGCAGCGCACAGGGTGGAATCACTGAAGCTTTCTTT
CASSAQGGITEAFF
>NA|NA|TRBJ2-1|TRBV19
TGTGCCAGTAGTATAAAGAGGGAGTACTCCTACAATGAGCAGTTCTTC
CASSIKREYSYNEQFF
>TRBD2|NA|TRBJ2-3|TRBV29-1
TGCAGCTCCTTAGCGGGGGGAACAGATACGCAGTATTTT
CSSLAGGTDTQYF
>TRBD1|NA|TRBJ1-1|TRBV2
TGTGCCAGCAGCCGTACAGGGGAAGCCGAAGCTTTCTTT
CASSRTGEAEAFF
>NA|NA|TRBJ1-5|TRBV6-4
TGTGCCAGCAGTGACGACGACAGCCCCAATCAGCCCCAGCATTTT
CASSDDDSPNQPQHF
>TRBD2|NA|TRBJ2-3|TRBV4-1
TGCGCCAGCAGCCAGGTAGCGGGGGGCCCCGAGGGCACAGATACGCAGTATTTT
CASSQVAGGPEGTDTQYF
>TRBD1|NA|TRBJ2-3|TRBV6-6
TGTGCCAGCACCCCCCAACTCCGGACAGGGGGAGATACGCAGTATTTT
CASTPQLRTGGDTQYF
>TRBD1|NA|TRBJ2-1|TRBV28
TGTGCCAGCAGTTTGCGAGGGGGCTCGCATGAGCAGTTCTTC
CASSLRGGSHEQFF
>TRBD2|NA|TRBJ2-5|TRBV28
TGTGCCAGCAACGTGCTCAGCGGGGGTTTAGAGACCCAGTACTTC
CASNVLSGGLETQYF
>NA|NA|TRBJ2-1|TRBV6-5
TGTGCCAGCAGTTACTCAGGACTACACTACAATGAGCAGTTCTTC
CASSYSGLHYNEQFF
>TRBD1|NA|TRBJ2-1|TRBV5-1
TGCGCCAGCAGCTTGAGTGCGACAGGGAGCTCCTACAATGAGCAGTTCTTC
CASSLSATGSSYNEQFF
>NA|NA|TRBJ2-3|TRBV27
TGTGCCAGCAGTTTATGGTTACCGGGAGAGACAGATACGCAGTATTTT
CASSLWLPGETDTQYF
>NA|NA|TRBJ1-2|TRBV5-6
TGTGCCAGCAGCCTGTACGCCCCATCGGGGGGCTACACCTTC
CASSLYAPSGGYTF
>NA|once|TRBJ2-7|TRBV5-6
TGTGCCAGCAGCTCACAGGGAAACGAGCAGTACTTC
CASSSQGNEQYF
>NA|NA|TRBJ1-2|TRBV4-2
TGTGCCAGCAGCCAAGATGGGAGGGGTCCAGGCTACACCTTC
CASSQDGRGPGYTF
>NA|NA|TRBJ2-3|TRBV2
TGTGCCAGCAGTGCCGGGACTAGCACAGATACGCAGTATTTT
CASSAGTSTDTQYF
>NA|NA|TRBJ2-2|TRBV28
TGTGCCAGCAGTTTATTCAACAGGGTGACCGGGGAGCTGTTTTTT
CASSLFNRVTGELFF
>NA|once|TRBJ2-7|TRBV6-5
TGTGCCAGCAGTAACAGGGCCTCCTACGAGCAGTACTTC
CASSNRASYEQYF
>NA|NA|TRBJ1-1|TRBV4-3
TGCGCCAGCAGCCAAGGTAGGGGATGGGACACTGAAGCTTTCTTT
CASSQGRGWDTEAFF
>TRBD1|NA|TRBJ1-3|TRBV9
TGTGCCAGCAGCGTAGCGGCAGGGGGCTTCTCTGGAAACACCATATATTTT
CASSVAAGGFSGNTIYF
>TRBD1|NA|TRBJ2-1|TRBV29-1
TGCAGCGTTGAGGGAGAGGAGACAGGGGTGACGAATGAGCAGTTCTTC
CSVEGEETGVTNEQFF
>TRBD1|NA|TRBJ1-2|TRBV29-1
TGCAGCGTCCTAACAGGGGGCGATGGCTACACCTTC
CSVLTGGDGYTF
>NA|NA|TRBJ2-1|TRBV15
TGTGCCACCAGCAGAGATGGAGCCGGGGGTAGGGAGCAGTTCTTC
CATSRDGAGGREQFF
>NA|NA|TRBJ2-7|TRBV19
TGTGCCAGTAGTATCAGAGGCAGCGTGATACCCTACGAGCAGTACTTC
CASSIRGSVIPYEQYF
>TRBD1|NA|TRBJ2-7|TRBV19
TGTGCCAGCCATCGACAGGGCCTCCCCTACGAGCAGTACTTC
CASHRQGLPYEQYF
>TRBD2|NA|TRBJ2-7|TRBV6-6
TGTGCCAGCAGTTTCCAGCGGGAGTCCCCCTACGAGCAGTACTTC
CASSFQRESPYEQYF
>TRBD1|NA|TRBJ1-3|TRBV19
TGTGCCAGCATAGCAGGGGGCGCTTCTGGAAACACCATATATTTT
CASIAGGASGNTIYF
>TRBD2|NA|TRBJ2-3|TRBV9
TGTGCCAGCAGGACGGGACTAGTCACAGATACGCAGTATTTT
CASRTGLVTDTQYF
>TRBD1|NA|TRBJ2-1|TRBV5-1
TGCGCCAGCAGCGCCACCTCCAGGGGGCGCGGCTACAATGAGCAGTTCTTC
CASSATSRGRGYNEQFF
>NA|NA|TRBJ1-2|TRBV25-1
TGTGCCAGCAGTGTAACAGGGAGCTATGGCTACACCTTC
CASSVTGSYGYTF
>NA|NA|TRBJ2-1|TRBV7-2
TGTGCCAGCAGCTTCTTTCCGAATGAGCAGTTCTTC
CASSFFPNEQFF
>TRBD2|NA|TRBJ2-5|TRBV6-5
TGTGCCAGCAGTTACGGCCGCGGGGGACGGGAGACCCAGTACTTC
CASSYGRGGRETQYF
>TRBD1|NA|TRBJ2-7|TRBV7-6
TGTGCCAGCAGCTTAGGGGGACAGGGGAGGTCCTACGAGCAGTACTTC
CASSLGGQGRSYEQYF
>TRBD2|NA|TRBJ2-3|TRBV29-1
TGCAGCGTGAGCGGGGACGCTTCTAGCACAGATACGCAGTATTTT
CSVSGDASSTDTQYF
>NA|NA|TRBJ2-2|TRBV30
TGTGCCTGGACTTCGGGAGTGGGTCACGGGGAGCTGTTTTTT
CAWTSGVGHGELFF
>NA|NA|TRBJ1-1|TRBV5-6
TGTGCCAGCAGCTTGGCGAGGGTAGGACGGACTGAAGCTTTCTTT
CASSLARVGRTEAFF
>NA|NA|TRBJ2-6|TRBV29-1
TGCAGCGTTGAAATCCGCAGTAAAGGGGCCAACGTCCTGACTTTC
CSVEIRSKGANVLTF
>NA|NA|TRBJ2-2|TRBV7-7
TGTGCTAGCAGCTGGACAGAGGACACCGGGGAGCTGTTTTTT
CASSWTEDTGELFF
>NA|once|TRBJ1-1|TRBV6-5
TGTGCCAGCAGCCTAGAGGCAGCGAACACTGAAGCTTTCTTT
CASSLEAANTEAFF
>TRBD1|once|TRBJ1-1|TRBV19
TGTGCCAGTAGTAGACCGACAGGGAGGACTGAAGCTTTCTTT
CASSRPTGRTEAFF
>NA|NA|TRBJ2-2|TRBV19
TGTGCCAGTAGTCCCCCCGGCGGGGAGCTGTTTTTT
CASSPPGGELFF
>TRBD1|once|TRBJ1-3|TRBV9
TGTGCCAGCAGCGTAGGGGACAGCAACTCTGGAAACACCATATATTTT
CASSVGDSNSGNTIYF
>NA|NA|TRBJ2-7|TRBV11-3
TGTGCCAGCAGCTTAGGGTCGAACTCCTATCGGTACTTC
CASSLGSNSYRYF
>NA|NA|TRBJ1-2|TRBV4-1
TGCGCCAGCAGCCAAGATCGAGACACCTTCTATGGCTACACCTTC
CASSQDRDTFYGYTF
>TRBD2|NA|TRBJ2-7|TRBV27
TGTGCCAGCAGTGCAACCCGACTAGCGGGAGGTCGAGGCGAGCAGTACTTC
CASSATRLAGGRGEQYF
>TRBD2|NA|TRBJ2-7|TRBV5-1
TGCGCCAGCAGCTTGGGCTCTAGCGGGGGACACTACGAGCAGTACTTC
CASSLGSSGGHYEQYF
>TRBD1|NA|TRBJ2-2|TRBV9
TGTGCCAGCAGCGTAACCGGACAGGGGTCCACCGGGGAGCTGTTTTTT
CASSVTGQGSTGELFF
>NA|NA|TRBJ1-1|TRBV6-4
TGTGCCAGCAGTGCCCAGGGAGGCATGAACACTGAAGCTTTCTTT
CASSAQGGMNTEAFF
>NA|NA|TRBJ1-2|TRBV2
TGTGCCGGAGGGGGGGACACGGCTAACTATGGCTACACCTTC
CAGGGDTANYGYTF
>NA|NA|TRBJ2-7|TRBV30
TGTGCCTGGAGTGTTCAGCAGCGCGAGCAGTACTTC
CAWSVQQREQYF